This T cell receptor beta chain was obtained from a study of identifying expanded T cells in peripheral blood. General study points: Across healthy donors, higher total template counts meant significantly greater approximately two-week count variance. Over two and four weeks, about 15 and 18 clones changed, versus roughly 1.2 between replicates.

During the collection period, no donor immune events like infections were recorded. The CDR3 totals 15 residues. Trimming took 4 bases from V and 2 from J; bases not matched to a gene: 7. In germline, CDR1 is SGHRS, CDR2 YFSETQ. In the case of this clone: Its target is unknown.

Libraries were prepared by immunoSEQ multiplex PCR; TCRdb keeps only in-frame clonotypes and omits some of them. The table has about 58,000 clones, approximately 90% seen once; the top ten hold 3.5% to 4.5%. This rearrangement joins TRBV5-1 to TRBJ2-3; 7 bases are a match to TRBD2. This TCR came from a person aged 18 to 75 in good health. The material sequenced was blood. The CDR3 DNA sequence: TGCGCCAGCAGCACAGCGGGGTCTGACACAGATACGCAGTATTTT. Translating gives CASSTAGSDTDTQYF.